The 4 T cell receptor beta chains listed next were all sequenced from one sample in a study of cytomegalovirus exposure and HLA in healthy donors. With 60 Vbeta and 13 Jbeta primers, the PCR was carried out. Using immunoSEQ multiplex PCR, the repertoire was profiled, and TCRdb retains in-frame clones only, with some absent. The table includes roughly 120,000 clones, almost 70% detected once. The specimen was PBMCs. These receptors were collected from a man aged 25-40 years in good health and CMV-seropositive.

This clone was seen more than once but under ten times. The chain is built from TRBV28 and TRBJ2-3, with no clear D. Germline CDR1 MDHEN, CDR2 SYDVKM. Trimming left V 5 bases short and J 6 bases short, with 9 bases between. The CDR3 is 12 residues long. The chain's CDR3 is CASSVLSDTQYF. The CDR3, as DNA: TGTGCCAGCAGTGTCCTTAGCGATACGCAGTATTTT.

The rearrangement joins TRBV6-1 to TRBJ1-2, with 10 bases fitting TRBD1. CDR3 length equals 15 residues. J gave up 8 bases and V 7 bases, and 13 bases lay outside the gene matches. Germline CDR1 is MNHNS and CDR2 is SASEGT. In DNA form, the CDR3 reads TGTGCCAGCACCCCCGAGGGACAGGGGTCGGCAGGCTACACCTTC. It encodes CASTPEGQGSAGYTF.

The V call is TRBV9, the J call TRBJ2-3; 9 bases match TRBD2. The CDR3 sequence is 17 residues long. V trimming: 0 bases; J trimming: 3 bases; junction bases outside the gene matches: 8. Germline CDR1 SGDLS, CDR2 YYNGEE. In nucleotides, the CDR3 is TGTGCCAGCAGCGTAGCTGAACCCAGCGGGAGGACAGATACGCAGTATTTT. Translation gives CASSVAEPSGRTDTQYF.

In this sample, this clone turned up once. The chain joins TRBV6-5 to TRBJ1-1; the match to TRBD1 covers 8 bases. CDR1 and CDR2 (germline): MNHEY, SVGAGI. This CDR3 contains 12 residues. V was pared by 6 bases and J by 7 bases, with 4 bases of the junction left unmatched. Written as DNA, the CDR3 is TGTGCCAGCAGCCACAGGGGGGTTGAAGCTTTCTTT. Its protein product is CASSHRGVEAFF.